These 30 T cell receptor beta chains were all obtained from the same sample, sequenced in a study of shared clonotypes between healthy human individuals. CD8 cells classed as naive were CD45RO-negative and positively selected for CCR7, excluding terminally differentiated effector memory CD45RA+ cells. The table came from immunoSEQ multiplex PCR; TCRdb's copy has only in-frame clones and leaves some out. This table has hundreds of thousands of clones, roughly 95% appearing once. The sample comprised naive CD8+ T cells sorted from blood. The receptors were gathered from a woman younger than 45 in good health.

The chain is built from TRBV30 and TRBJ2-5; 9 nucleotides align to TRBD2. The tail of the sequence fits TRBJ2-7 better, so the J call may be wrong. CDR3 length equals 15 residues. Germline V lookup: CDR1 GTSNPN, CDR2 SVGIG (reference sequence). CDR3 region: CAWSDSSGVYYEQYF. The CDR3 DNA reads TGTGCCTGGAGTGATTCTAGCGGGGTTTACTACGAGCAGTACTTC.

This sequence joins TRBV28 and TRBJ2-3, with D maybe TRBD1 (8 bases). The CDR3 has 21 residues. The V gene's germline CDR1 is MDHEN and CDR2 SYDVKM. V was cut by 5 bases and J by 4 bases, with 34 bases left in between. CDR3 in amino acids: CASSLDYGTGTPSGRSDTQYF. The CDR3 DNA reads TGTGCCAGCAGTCTGGATTATGGGACAGGTACTCCTAGCGGTAGGTCAGATACGCAGTATTTT.

The V and J genes are TRBV29-1 and TRBJ2-1, with 12 bases identical to TRBD2. From germline, CDR1 is SQVTM and CDR2 ANQGSEA. The trim removed 6 bases at V and 8 bases at J, leaving 5 bases unmatched. The CDR3 runs 13 residues. The DNA of the CDR3 is TGCAGCGTCGCGACTAGCGGGAGTTATGAGCAGTTCTTC. Amino acids: CSVATSGSYEQFF.

V usage is TRBV2 and J usage is TRBJ2-7, with 13 bases lining up with TRBD2. CDR3 length: 14 residues. Germline V gene sequence: CDR1 SNHLY, CDR2 FYNNEI. J lost 4 bases, V lost 4 bases, and 1 base had no gene match. The chain's CDR3 is CASSGTSGGYEQYF. Here the CDR3 DNA reads TGTGCCAGCAGTGGGACTAGCGGGGGATACGAGCAGTACTTC.

This chain connects TRBV4-1 to TRBJ2-3, with 13 bases matching TRBD2. The CDR3 sequence is 15 residues long. Per the germline V gene, CDR1 is MGHRA and CDR2 is YSYEKL. V shed 5 bases and J 4 bases; nucleotides not matched to a gene: 3. This CDR3 reads CASSFGLAGADTQYF. The CDR3 bases are TGCGCCAGCAGCTTTGGACTAGCGGGAGCAGATACGCAGTATTTT.

This chain connects TRBV2 to TRBJ2-7; tentative D call: TRBD2 (5 bases). This CDR3 region has 13 residues. V dropped 3 bases and J dropped 3 bases, with 9 bases sitting between them. From germline, CDR1 is SNHLY and CDR2 FYNNEI. The CDR3 protein is CASSDGERYEQYF. CDR3 sequence (DNA): TGTGCCAGCAGTGATGGGGAGCGCTACGAGCAGTACTTC.

V usage is TRBV2 and J usage is TRBJ2-3; maybe TRBD2 (5 bases). CDR3 size: 18 residues. Trimming removed 1 base at V and 0 bases at J, with 17 bases between. Germline V gives CDR1 SNHLY, CDR2 FYNNEI. In nucleotides, the CDR3 is TGTGCCAGCAGTGAAGAATTATTCGAAGCGGCTAGCACAGATACGCAGTATTTT. Its translation: CASSEELFEAASTDTQYF.

The rearrangement links TRBV6-1 to TRBJ2-7, with 12 bases identical to TRBD1. CDR1 and CDR2 (germline): MNHNS, SASEGT. The CDR3 sequence is 15 residues long. V lost 6 bases to trimming and J lost 4 bases; unmatched junction nucleotides: 7. The CDR3 loop reads CASRDGTGGPYEQYF. The DNA for the CDR3 is TGTGCCAGCAGGGACGGGACAGGGGGCCCGTACGAGCAGTACTTC.

The chain links TRBV30 to TRBJ2-7; D not certain. Trimming pared 0 bases from V and 6 bases from J, leaving 9 bases between. CDR3 length: 12 residues. Germline loops: CDR1 GTSNPN, CDR2 SVGIG (reference sequence). CDR3 sequence reads: CAWSVGTSEQYF. Written as DNA, the CDR3 is TGTGCCTGGAGTGTGGGAACTTCCGAGCAGTACTTC.

The CDR3 DNA follows: TGTGCCAGCAGTATTTTACAGGGGCGAGGTGAAAAACTGTTTTTT. Residues: CASSILQGRGEKLFF. J is TRBJ1-4 and V is TRBV28, with TRBD1 matching over 7 bases. V shed 5 bases, J shed 7 bases, and the junction held 10 bases outside the gene matches. CDR1 is MDHEN, CDR2 SYDVKM, per germline. The CDR3 totals 15 residues.

This chain joins TRBV5-6 and TRBJ2-1; D uncertain. The germline V gene has CDR1 SGHDT and CDR2 YYEEEE. This CDR3 region has 12 residues. Trimming pared 2 bases from V and 10 bases from J, leaving 10 bases between. CDR3 residues: CASSFNLREQFF. The CDR3 coding sequence is TGTGCCAGCAGCTTTAACCTCCGAGAGCAGTTCTTC. Complete variable domain (other parts from reference TRBV5-6 and TRBJ2-1): DAGVTQSPTHLIKTRGQQVTLRCSPKSGHDTVSWYQQALGQGPQFIFQYYEEEERQRGNFPDRFSGHQFPNYSSELNVNALLLGDSALYLCASSFNLREQFFGPGTRLTVL.

The chain carries TRBV18 and TRBJ1-2; 9 nucleotides align to TRBD1. Germline lookup yields CDR1 KGHSH and CDR2 LQKENI. Germline trimming cut 3 bases from V and 2 bases from J; bases unmatched to any gene: 4. This CDR3 comprises 15 residues. The CDR3 DNA sequence: TGTGCCAGCTCACCGGACAGGGGTTGGAACTATGGCTACACCTTC. Translating it yields CASSPDRGWNYGYTF.

This chain connects TRBV5-6 to TRBJ2-3, with a possible D match to TRBD1 (5 bases). The CDR3 is made up of 14 amino acids. Germline V gene sequence: CDR1 SGHDT, CDR2 YYEEEE. V was shortened by 3 bases and J by 5 bases, with 13 bases between the two germline ends. Here the CDR3 reads CASSWTTAGDTQYF. Here the CDR3 DNA reads TGTGCCAGCAGCTGGACAACTGCTGGAGATACGCAGTATTTT.

The V gene is TRBV5-4, the J gene TRBJ2-7, with 10 bases matching TRBD1. The V and J ends lost 4 bases and 4 bases, in that order; junction bases with no gene match: 2. CDR1 is SGHNT and CDR2 is YYREEE in the germline V gene (reference sequence). This CDR3 has 13 residues. CDR3 DNA sequence: TGTGCCAGCAGCCGGGACAGGGGTTACGAGCAGTACTTC. It is translated as CASSRDRGYEQYF.

This clone was recorded only once. The chain's CDR3 is CASSEGIGYEQYF. CDR3 nucleotides: TGTGCCAGCAGCGAAGGGATCGGCTACGAGCAGTACTTC. This sequence joins TRBV7-9 and TRBJ2-7; the D is unclear. With 5 bases removed from V and 3 bases from J, the gap between germline ends came to 11 bases. Looked up from germline, CDR1 is SEHNR and CDR2 is FQNEAQ (reference sequence). The CDR3 runs to 13 residues.

The rearrangement links TRBV5-6 to TRBJ2-2; D tentatively reads TRBD1 or TRBD2 (5 bases each). The CDR3 has 13 residues. Germline CDR1 is SGHDT and CDR2 is YYEEEE. The V gene lost 4 bases and the J gene lost 7 bases, with 11 bases spanning the gap. In DNA form, the CDR3 reads TGTGCCAGCAGCCCAGGGAGTATCGGGGAGCTGTTTTTT. Protein sequence: CASSPGSIGELFF.

This clone occurred a few times. The chain carries TRBV7-9 and TRBJ1-1; 8 bases match TRBD1. Losses at the gene ends were 5 bases for V and 0 bases for J; bases not matched to a gene: 5. The CDR3 consists of 15 residues. Germline CDR1 and CDR2: SEHNR and FQNEAQ (reference sequence). The CDR3 protein is CASSGLRGLNTEAFF. The CDR3, as DNA: TGTGCCAGCAGCGGCCTCAGGGGGCTGAACACTGAAGCTTTCTTT.

The chain uses TRBV27 and TRBJ2-7; 7 nucleotides align to TRBD1. The germline CDR1 and CDR2 sequences are MNHEY and SMNVEV (reference sequence). With V trimmed by 0 bases and J by 3 bases, 11 bases remained unmatched. CDR3 length: 17 residues. DNA of the CDR3: TGTGCCAGCAGTTTATCAGCGCAGGGACAGCTAATCTACGAGCAGTACTTC. It codes for CASSLSAQGQLIYEQYF.

The V call is TRBV19, the J call TRBJ2-7; D is possibly TRBD1 (6 bases). V was pared by 4 bases and J by 3 bases, with 13 bases between. The germline V gene has CDR1 LNHDA and CDR2 SQIVND (reference sequence). The CDR3 covers 14 residues. CDR3 DNA sequence: TGTGCCAGTAGTAAAACAGGGACCAACTACGAGCAGTACTTC. As protein: CASSKTGTNYEQYF. Using reference TRBV19 and TRBJ2-7 for the parts outside the CDR3, the full variable domain is DGGITQSPKYLFRKEGQNVTLSCEQNLNHDAMYWYRQDPGQGLRLIYYSQIVNDFQKGDIAEGYSVSREKKESFPLTVTSAQKNPTAFYLCASSKTGTNYEQYFGPGTRLTVT.

Comments on this clone: Other DNA sequences within the sample encode an identical CDR3. The rearrangement links TRBV7-9 to TRBJ2-7, with no clear D. The CDR3 contains 13 residues. The V end lost 4 bases, the J end lost 0 bases, and 7 bases lay between the germline ends. Germline CDR1 SEHNR, CDR2 FQNEAQ (reference sequence). The CDR3 loop is CASSSTASYEQYF. The CDR3 nucleotides are TGTGCCAGCAGCTCGACTGCCTCCTACGAGCAGTACTTC.

The rearrangement joins TRBV6-1 to TRBJ2-7; D not resolved. Germline V lookup: CDR1 MNHNS, CDR2 SASEGT. Trimming left V 7 bases short and J 6 bases short, with 19 bases between. This CDR3 region has 14 residues. CDR3 DNA: TGTGCCAGCACCTCGAGACGAGCCCCCGGCGAGCAGTACTTC. Protein product: CASTSRRAPGEQYF.

The chain uses TRBV28 and TRBJ1-5, with D uncertain. CDR1 and CDR2 from the germline V gene are MDHEN and SYDVKM. Trimming removed 4 bases at V and 3 bases at J, with 7 bases between. The CDR3 contains 13 residues. The CDR3 sequence: CASSSRNNQPQHF. As DNA, the CDR3 is TGTGCCAGCAGTTCTCGCAACAATCAGCCCCAGCATTTT.

The rearrangement joins TRBV13 to TRBJ2-7, with 10 bases that match TRBD2. The CDR3 is 15 amino acids. Germline V gives CDR1 PRHDT, CDR2 FYEKMQ (reference sequence). V lost 5 bases and J lost 0; bases outside the gene matches: 4. CDR3 protein: CASSASGRGSYEQYF. CDR3 DNA: TGTGCCAGCAGCGCGAGCGGGAGGGGCTCCTACGAGCAGTACTTC. The variable domain in full, completed from reference TRBV13 and TRBJ2-7, reads AAGVIQSPRHLIKEKRETATLKCYPIPRHDTVYWYQQGPGQDPQFLISFYEKMQSDKGSIPDRFSAQQFSDYHSELNMSSLELGDSALYFCASSASGRGSYEQYFGPGTRLTVT.

V and J are TRBV7-9 and TRBJ2-1; 7 nucleotides line up with TRBD2. Germline CDR1 reads SEHNR; CDR2 reads FQNEAQ (reference sequence). The length of the CDR3 is 15 residues. J was trimmed by 3 bases and V by 0 bases; bases with no gene match: 2. Here the CDR3 DNA reads TGTGCCAGCAGCTTAGCGGGGGGGTTCTACAATGAGCAGTTCTTC. Amino acids: CASSLAGGFYNEQFF.

This chain connects TRBV15 to TRBJ2-1; 11 bases are a match to TRBD2. J was trimmed by 4 bases and V by 5 bases; bases with no gene match: 7. This CDR3 has 16 amino acids. Germline V gene sequence: CDR1 LNHNV, CDR2 YYDKDF (reference sequence). The CDR3 DNA sequence: TGTGCCACCAGCTGGACCGGGACTAGCGGATACAATGAGCAGTTCTTC. Translation gives CATSWTGTSGYNEQFF. Full variable domain (outside the CDR3, taken from reference TRBV15 and TRBJ2-1): DAMVIQNPRYQVTQFGKPVTLSCSQTLNHNVMYWYQQKSSQAPKLLFHYYDKDFNNEADTPDNFQSRRPNTSFCFLDIRSPGLGDTAMYLCATSWTGTSGYNEQFFGPGTRLTVL.

The chain joins TRBV19 to TRBJ1-2; D is possibly TRBD1 (5 bases). The V and J ends lost 10 bases and 7 bases respectively, with 19 bases between them. The germline V gene encodes CDR1 LNHDA and CDR2 SQIVND (reference sequence). The CDR3 is 13 residues long. The CDR3 nucleotides are TGTGCCACCTGGCCGACAGCTAATGGTGGCTACACCTTC. This translates into CATWPTANGGYTF.

The V call is TRBV19, the J call TRBJ2-7; D not resolved. The CDR3 is made up of 13 amino acids. CDR1 is LNHDA and CDR2 is SQIVND in the germline V gene (reference sequence). Trimming cost V 0 bases and J 2 bases, with 5 bases left between them. This CDR3 is CASSIDGAYEQYF. The DNA of the CDR3 is TGTGCCAGTAGTATAGACGGAGCCTACGAGCAGTACTTC.

This clone was recorded once. CDR3 loop: CASSLRGRASEAFF. CDR3 in DNA: TGCGCCAGCAGCCTCCGGGGCCGGGCATCTGAAGCTTTCTTT. This chain connects TRBV4-1 to TRBJ1-1, with D possibly being TRBD1 (5 bases). Trimming removed 4 bases from V and 6 bases from J, with 15 bases in between. The CDR3 consists of 14 residues. Germline assignment: CDR1 MGHRA and CDR2 YSYEKL.

The J gene is TRBJ2-7, the V gene TRBV10-3; the match to TRBD1 covers 11 bases. The CDR3 length is 18 residues. Germline-derived CDR1 and CDR2 are ENHRY and SYGVKD. The V segment lost 3 bases and the J segment 2 bases; nucleotides outside the gene matches: 12. The CDR3 reads CAISEPGQGDVGPYEQYF. CDR3 bases: TGTGCCATCAGTGAACCGGGACAGGGGGATGTAGGTCCCTACGAGCAGTACTTC.

The chain employs TRBV14 and TRBJ2-7; 12 bases fit TRBD1. Per the germline V gene, CDR1 is SGHDN and CDR2 is FVKESK. CDR3 size: 16 residues. Unmatched junction bases numbered 9, after V lost 4 bases and J lost 5 bases. This CDR3 is CASSLLTGTGGHEQYF. The CDR3 region has the DNA TGTGCCAGCAGCCTGCTAACTGGGACAGGGGGCCACGAGCAGTACTTC.